Following are 7 T cell receptor beta chains from one sample sequenced in a study of T cells in localized non-small cell lung cancer. Clones were read by immunoSEQ multiplex PCR, and TCRdb kept only the in-frame ones, dropping some. The sample records around 80,000 clones, around three quarters being singletons. Sequencing was performed on PBMCs, taken before any cancer treatment. These receptors all come from a man aged 40-75 years with stage II squamous cell lung carcinoma.

The chain has TRBV5-5 and TRBJ2-7; D remains unclear. Germline loops: CDR1 SGHKS, CDR2 YYEKEE (reference sequence). This CDR3 has 14 residues. V gave up 0 bases and J gave up 1 base, with 8 bases separating them. The CDR3 sequence: CASSLVSGSYEQYF. CDR3 in DNA: TGTGCCAGCAGCTTGGTTTCAGGATCCTACGAGCAGTACTTC. Combining the CDR3 with reference TRBV5-5 and TRBJ2-7 gives the whole variable domain DAGVTQSPTHLIKTRGQQVTLRCSPISGHKSVSWYQQVLGQGPQFIFQYYEKEERGRGNFPDRFSARQFPNYSSELNVNALLLGDSALYLCASSLVSGSYEQYFGPGTRLTVT.

The table lists this clone with a few counts. The chain links TRBV4-2 to TRBJ2-5, with D possibly TRBD1 on 6 matching bases. CDR1 is LGHNA, CDR2 YNFKEQ, per germline. The CDR3 has 14 amino acids. Trimming cost V 2 bases and J 7 bases, with 14 bases left between them. CDR3 bases: TGTGCCAGCAGCCAATCCTCAGGGGAAGGGACCCAGTACTTC. It yields the protein CASSQSSGEGTQYF.

Only a few counts were recorded for this clone. The chain recombines TRBV10-3 with TRBJ2-3; D is perhaps TRBD2 (5 bases). Germline CDR1 ENHRY, CDR2 SYGVKD. V shed 3 bases and J shed 0 bases, with 10 bases lying between them. The CDR3 totals 15 residues. CDR3 residues: CAISDRRVSTDTQYF. In DNA form, the CDR3 reads TGTGCCATCAGTGATAGGCGGGTGAGCACAGATACGCAGTATTTT.

The chain carries TRBV4-2 and TRBJ2-7, with 7 bases lining up with TRBD1. The junction had 17 bases not matched to a gene; V was cut back by 7 bases and J by 2 bases. The CDR3 is 17 residues long. The germline V gene encodes CDR1 LGHNA and CDR2 YNFKEQ. CDR3 DNA: TGTGCCAGCATCTCCCGGGACAGAGTCGTTACACCCTACGAGCAGTACTTC. Its translation: CASISRDRVVTPYEQYF.

The gene calls are TRBV6-6 and TRBJ1-5; D remains ambiguous. The CDR3 length is 13 residues. Looked up from germline, CDR1 is MNHNY and CDR2 is SVGAGI (reference sequence). Trimming shortened V by 11 bases and J by 3 bases, and 14 bases separated the two germline ends. The CDR3 DNA follows: TGTGCCGGAGGCGGTGCACCCAATCAGCCCCAGCATTTT. Amino acid sequence: CAGGGAPNQPQHF.

The J gene is TRBJ1-2, the V gene TRBV4-1, with D possibly matching TRBD1 (5 bases). The germline V and J ends were trimmed by 0 bases and 9 bases, with 17 bases remaining between them. The CDR3 totals 15 residues. Germline lookup yields CDR1 MGHRA and CDR2 YSYEKL. The DNA for the CDR3 is TGCGCCAGCAGCCAAGATCAAGGGGTCCCCAGGAGCTACACCTTC. Protein product: CASSQDQGVPRSYTF.

This sequence joins TRBV5-4 and TRBJ2-3, with TRBD1 matching 7 bases. The CDR3 extends over 15 amino acids. The V gene's germline CDR1 is SGHNT and CDR2 YYREEE (reference sequence). V lost 1 base, J lost 2 bases, and 4 bases stayed unmatched. The CDR3 here is CASSLRQGYTDTQYF. The DNA for the CDR3 is TGTGCCAGCAGCTTGCGACAGGGTTACACAGATACGCAGTATTTT.